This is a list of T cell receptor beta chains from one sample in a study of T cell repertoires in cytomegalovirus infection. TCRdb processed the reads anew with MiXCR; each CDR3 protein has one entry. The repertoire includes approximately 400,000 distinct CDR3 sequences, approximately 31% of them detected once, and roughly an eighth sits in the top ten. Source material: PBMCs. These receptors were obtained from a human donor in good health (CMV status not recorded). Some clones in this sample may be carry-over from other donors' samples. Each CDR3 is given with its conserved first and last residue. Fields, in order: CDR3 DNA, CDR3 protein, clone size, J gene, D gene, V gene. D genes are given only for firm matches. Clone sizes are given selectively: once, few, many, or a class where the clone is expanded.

cdr3_nt: TGTGCCAGCAGCTTGGCGGGTGACAGGGGACAGCCCCAGCATTTT
cdr3_aa: CASSLAGDRGQPQHF
clone_size: few
j_call: TRBJ1-5
d_call: TRBD1
v_call: TRBV5-6

cdr3_nt: TGTGCCAGCAGCCGAGCGTGGGGGGAAGATACGCAGTACTTT
cdr3_aa: CASSRAWGEDTQYF
clone_size: -
j_call: TRBJ2-3
d_call: -
v_call: TRBV7-2

cdr3_nt: TGTGCCAGCAGCTTAGGGAACAGGCGCCCTAGTAGCAATCAGCCCCAGCATTTT
cdr3_aa: CASSLGNRRPSSNQPQHF
clone_size: many
j_call: TRBJ1-5
d_call: -
v_call: TRBV7-8

cdr3_nt: TGTGCCAGCAGCTTAGGGCTAGCGGGGGGGAAAGGCTACGAGCAGTACTTC
cdr3_aa: CASSLGLAGGKGYEQYF
clone_size: few
j_call: TRBJ2-7
d_call: TRBD2
v_call: TRBV11-2

cdr3_nt: TGTGCCAGCAGCCAGTCAGGGCCTCAGCCCCAGCATTTT
cdr3_aa: CASSQSGPQPQHF
clone_size: few
j_call: TRBJ1-5
d_call: -
v_call: TRBV4-2

cdr3_nt: TGCGACAGCAGCGAGGAGGAGACCCAGTACTTC
cdr3_aa: CDSSEEETQYF
clone_size: -
j_call: TRBJ2-5
d_call: -
v_call: TRBV4-1

cdr3_nt: TGTGCCAGCAGTCCCCGGGTTTGGGCACAGGGGAACACTGAAGCTTTCTTT
cdr3_aa: CASSPRVWAQGNTEAFF
clone_size: few
j_call: TRBJ1-1
d_call: -
v_call: TRBV28

cdr3_nt: TGTGCCAGCAGTTTTTTGGACAGACCTGAAGCTTTCTTT
cdr3_aa: CASSFLDRPEAFF
clone_size: -
j_call: TRBJ1-1
d_call: -
v_call: TRBV12-3/TRBV12-4

cdr3_nt: TGCGCCAGCAGTTATGAGACGAAAGGGAATGGCTACACCTTC
cdr3_aa: CASSYETKGNGYTF
clone_size: few
j_call: TRBJ1-2
d_call: -
v_call: TRBV5-1

cdr3_nt: TGTGCCAGCAGCCCCTCGGACAGGGAGGGCAATGAGCCGTTCTTC
cdr3_aa: CASSPSDREGNEPFF
clone_size: -
j_call: TRBJ2-1
d_call: -
v_call: TRBV7-8

cdr3_nt: TGCAGTGCTAGAGATAGTCCCGGGACTAAAAAGCCTAATAGCAATCAGCCCCAGCATTTT
cdr3_aa: CSARDSPGTKKPNSNQPQHF
clone_size: once
j_call: TRBJ1-5
d_call: -
v_call: TRBV20-1

cdr3_nt: TGTGCCAGCAAGACGACTAGCGGGGGGCGAAATGAGCAGTTCTTC
cdr3_aa: CASKTTSGGRNEQFF
clone_size: few
j_call: TRBJ2-1
d_call: TRBD2
v_call: TRBV2

cdr3_nt: TGTGCCAGTAGTATGGCGGGGTCACCCCGGAGCACTGAAGCTTTCTTT
cdr3_aa: CASSMAGSPRSTEAFF
clone_size: few
j_call: TRBJ1-1
d_call: -
v_call: TRBV19

cdr3_nt: TGTGCCAGTAGGGGCCCGGGGGTGTCCGGGGAGCTGTTTTTT
cdr3_aa: CASRGPGVSGELFF
clone_size: -
j_call: TRBJ2-2
d_call: -
v_call: TRBV19

cdr3_nt: TGCAGCGTTGAATTTTCTAGCGCTCTAGCCAAAAACATTCAGTACTTC
cdr3_aa: CSVEFSSALAKNIQYF
clone_size: -
j_call: TRBJ2-4
d_call: -
v_call: TRBV29-1

cdr3_nt: TGTGCCAGCGGTTTGGACAGGGGGCAAGACACTGAAGCTTTCTTT
cdr3_aa: CASGLDRGQDTEAFF
clone_size: many
j_call: TRBJ1-1
d_call: TRBD1
v_call: TRBV6-1

cdr3_nt: TGTGCCAGCAGTTACGCGACCTACTCTCTTTCCTACGAGCAGTACTTC
cdr3_aa: CASSYATYSLSYEQYF
clone_size: -
j_call: TRBJ2-7
d_call: -
v_call: TRBV6-6

cdr3_nt: TGTGCCAGCAGTGGGACAGGAATGAACACTGAAGCTTTCTTT
cdr3_aa: CASSGTGMNTEAFF
clone_size: -
j_call: TRBJ1-1
d_call: TRBD1
v_call: TRBV2

cdr3_nt: TGTGCCATCAGTGAGTTATACGGACAGGCGATCTCTGGAAACACCATATATTGG
cdr3_aa: CAISELYGQAISGNTIYW
clone_size: -
j_call: TRBJ1-3
d_call: TRBD1
v_call: TRBV10-3

cdr3_nt: TGTGCCAGCAGTGCAAAGGTGAGCGGGGGGTTACCCTACAATGAGCAGTTCTTC
cdr3_aa: CASSAKVSGGLPYNEQFF
clone_size: -
j_call: TRBJ2-1
d_call: TRBD2
v_call: TRBV6-1

cdr3_nt: TGCAGTGCTAGAGATATCGGGGGACAGGGTGCCTACGAGCAGTACTTC
cdr3_aa: CSARDIGGQGAYEQYF
clone_size: -
j_call: TRBJ2-7
d_call: TRBD1
v_call: TRBV20-1

cdr3_nt: TGTGCCAGCAGCACCGGACAGGGGAGAGGCTATGGCTACACCTTC
cdr3_aa: CASSTGQGRGYGYTF
clone_size: -
j_call: TRBJ1-2
d_call: TRBD1
v_call: TRBV7-6

cdr3_nt: TGTGCCAGCGGCCGAACAGGGGACCCATATCAGCCCCAGCATTTT
cdr3_aa: CASGRTGDPYQPQHF
clone_size: -
j_call: TRBJ1-5
d_call: TRBD1
v_call: TRBV7-2

cdr3_nt: TGTGCCAGCAGCTACGCCACTGGATCCGGGACAGGGGAACACGAGCAGTACTTC
cdr3_aa: CASSYATGSGTGEHEQYF
clone_size: few
j_call: TRBJ2-7
d_call: TRBD1
v_call: TRBV6-2/TRBV6-3

cdr3_nt: TGTGCCAGCTCACGAACAGGGGGCCAGGAGACCCAGTACTTC
cdr3_aa: CASSRTGGQETQYF
clone_size: many
j_call: TRBJ2-5
d_call: TRBD1
v_call: TRBV18

cdr3_nt: TGTGCCAGCAGTGAGGACCCCGTGGAACCCCAGCATTTT
cdr3_aa: CASSEDPVEPQHF
clone_size: many
j_call: TRBJ1-5
d_call: -
v_call: TRBV12-3/TRBV12-4

cdr3_nt: TGTGCCAGCCGGGAGAGCGGGGGGCGGGGTGAGCAGTTCTTC
cdr3_aa: CASRESGGRGEQFF
clone_size: few
j_call: TRBJ2-1
d_call: TRBD2
v_call: TRBV7-2

cdr3_nt: TGTGCCAGCAGTGCCGGGACAGGGGGGGGGAGGAACACTGAAGCTTTCTTT
cdr3_aa: CASSAGTGGGRNTEAFF
clone_size: -
j_call: TRBJ1-1
d_call: TRBD1
v_call: TRBV2

cdr3_nt: TGTGCCAGCTCGAGACCCGGGGGGGCAGAGACCCAGTACTTC
cdr3_aa: CASSRPGGAETQYF
clone_size: few
j_call: TRBJ2-5
d_call: TRBD2
v_call: TRBV7-9

cdr3_nt: TGTGCCAGCAGCTTGGGGGGCGGACTACTCTATGGCTACACCTTC
cdr3_aa: CASSLGGGLLYGYTF
clone_size: few
j_call: TRBJ1-2
d_call: -
v_call: TRBV5-4

cdr3_nt: TGTGCTCGCAGCGCGGACAGGGGAAACAATGAGCAGTTCTTC
cdr3_aa: CARSADRGNNEQFF
clone_size: -
j_call: TRBJ2-1
d_call: TRBD1
v_call: TRBV7-7